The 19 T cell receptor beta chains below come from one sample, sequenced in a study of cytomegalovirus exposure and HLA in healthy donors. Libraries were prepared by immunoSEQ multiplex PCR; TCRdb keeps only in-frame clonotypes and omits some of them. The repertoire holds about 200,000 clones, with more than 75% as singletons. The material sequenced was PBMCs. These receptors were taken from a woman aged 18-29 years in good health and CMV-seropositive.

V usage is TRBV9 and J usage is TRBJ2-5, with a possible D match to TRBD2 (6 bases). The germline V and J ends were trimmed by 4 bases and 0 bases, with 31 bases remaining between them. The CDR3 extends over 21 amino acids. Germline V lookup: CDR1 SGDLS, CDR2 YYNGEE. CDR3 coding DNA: TGTGCCAGCAGCCCTAGAGAACGAGGGACCGGGAGCTTTACGTACCAAGAGACCCAGTACTTC. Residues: CASSPRERGTGSFTYQETQYF.

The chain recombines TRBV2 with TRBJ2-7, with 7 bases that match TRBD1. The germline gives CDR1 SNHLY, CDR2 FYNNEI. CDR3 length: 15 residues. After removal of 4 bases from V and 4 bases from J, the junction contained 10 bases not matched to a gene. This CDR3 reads CASSAEAGGRYEQYF. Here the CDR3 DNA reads TGTGCCAGCAGTGCCGAGGCAGGGGGTAGGTACGAGCAGTACTTC. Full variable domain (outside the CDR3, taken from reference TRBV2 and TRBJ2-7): EPEVTQTPSHQVTQMGQEVILRCVPISNHLYFYWYRQILGQKVEFLVSFYNNEISEKSEIFDDQFSVERPDGSNFTLKIRSTKLEDSAMYFCASSAEAGGRYEQYFGPGTRLTVT.

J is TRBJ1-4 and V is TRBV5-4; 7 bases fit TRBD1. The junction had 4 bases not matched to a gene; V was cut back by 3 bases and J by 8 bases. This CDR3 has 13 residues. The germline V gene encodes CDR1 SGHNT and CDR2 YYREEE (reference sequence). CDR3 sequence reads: CASSSTGEEKLFF. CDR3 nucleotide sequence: TGTGCCAGCAGCTCCACAGGGGAGGAAAAACTGTTTTTT.

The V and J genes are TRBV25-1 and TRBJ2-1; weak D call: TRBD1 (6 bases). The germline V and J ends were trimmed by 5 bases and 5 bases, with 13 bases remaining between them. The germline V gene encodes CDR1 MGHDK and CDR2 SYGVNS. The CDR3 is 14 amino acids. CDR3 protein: CASSKYRVDNEQFF. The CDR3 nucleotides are TGTGCCAGCAGTAAGTACAGGGTCGACAATGAGCAGTTCTTC.

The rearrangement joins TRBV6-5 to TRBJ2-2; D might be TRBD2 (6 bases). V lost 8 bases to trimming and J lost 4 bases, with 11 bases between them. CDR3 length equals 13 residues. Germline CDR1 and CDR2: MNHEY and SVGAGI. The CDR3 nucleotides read TGTGCCAGCCAGACAGCGGGCACCGGGGAGCTGTTTTTT. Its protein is CASQTAGTGELFF.

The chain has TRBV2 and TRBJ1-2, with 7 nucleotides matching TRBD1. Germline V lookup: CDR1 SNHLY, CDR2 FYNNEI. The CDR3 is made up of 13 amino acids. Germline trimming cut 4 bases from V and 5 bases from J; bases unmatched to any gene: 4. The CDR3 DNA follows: TGTGCCAGCAGTGGGGGACAGACATATGGCTACACCTTC. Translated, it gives CASSGGQTYGYTF.

The chain's CDR3 is CASSYDDRDSLPNGYTF. The CDR3 DNA reads TGTGCCAGCAGCTATGACGACCGGGACAGCCTTCCAAATGGCTACACCTTC. The rearrangement links TRBV7-8 to TRBJ1-2, with TRBD1 matching 7 bases. The J segment lost 6 bases and the V segment lost 4 bases, leaving 17 bases of the junction unmatched. Germline V gene sequence: CDR1 SGHVS, CDR2 FQNEAQ. The CDR3 is made up of 17 amino acids.

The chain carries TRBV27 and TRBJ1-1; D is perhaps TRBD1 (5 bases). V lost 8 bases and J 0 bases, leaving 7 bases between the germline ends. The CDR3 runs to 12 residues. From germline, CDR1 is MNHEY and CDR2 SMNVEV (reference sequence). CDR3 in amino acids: CASGRVNTEAFF. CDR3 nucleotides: TGTGCCAGCGGCAGGGTGAACACTGAAGCTTTCTTT.

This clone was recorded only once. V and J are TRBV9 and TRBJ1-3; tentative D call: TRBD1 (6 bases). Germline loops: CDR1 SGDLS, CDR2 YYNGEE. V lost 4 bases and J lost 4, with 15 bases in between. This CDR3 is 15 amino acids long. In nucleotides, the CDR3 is TGTGCCAGCAGCTTAGGGGGAGCCGGGGGAAACACCATATATTTT. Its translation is CASSLGGAGGNTIYF.

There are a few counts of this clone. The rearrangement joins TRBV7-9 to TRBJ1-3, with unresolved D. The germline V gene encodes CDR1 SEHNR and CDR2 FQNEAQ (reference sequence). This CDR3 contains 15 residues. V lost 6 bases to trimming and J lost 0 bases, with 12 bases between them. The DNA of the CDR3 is TGTGCCAGCAGTACGACTGGATCCTCTGGAAACACCATATATTTT. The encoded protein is CASSTTGSSGNTIYF.

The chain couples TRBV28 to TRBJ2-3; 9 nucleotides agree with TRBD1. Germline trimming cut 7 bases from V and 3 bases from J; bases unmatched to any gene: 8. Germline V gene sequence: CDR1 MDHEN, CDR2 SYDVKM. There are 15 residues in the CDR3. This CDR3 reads CASTIGTGTTDTQYF. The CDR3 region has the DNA TGTGCCAGCACCATCGGGACAGGGACGACAGATACGCAGTATTTT.

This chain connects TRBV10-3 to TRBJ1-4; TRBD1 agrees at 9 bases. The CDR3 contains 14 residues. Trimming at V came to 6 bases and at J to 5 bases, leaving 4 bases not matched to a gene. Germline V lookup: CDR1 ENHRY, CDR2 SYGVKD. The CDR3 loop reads CAIRTGGENEKLFF. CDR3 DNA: TGTGCCATCAGGACAGGGGGAGAAAATGAAAAACTGTTTTTT.

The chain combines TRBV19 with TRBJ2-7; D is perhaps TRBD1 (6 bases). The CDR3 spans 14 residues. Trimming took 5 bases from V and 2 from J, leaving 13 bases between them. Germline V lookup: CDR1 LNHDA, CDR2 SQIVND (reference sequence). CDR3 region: CASSLSGTPYEQYF. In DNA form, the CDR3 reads TGTGCCAGTAGTTTATCCGGGACACCCTACGAGCAGTACTTC.

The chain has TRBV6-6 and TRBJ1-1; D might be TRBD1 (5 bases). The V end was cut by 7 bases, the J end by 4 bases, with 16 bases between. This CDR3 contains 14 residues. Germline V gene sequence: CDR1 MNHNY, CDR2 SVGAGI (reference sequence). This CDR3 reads CASTSSGGGTEAFF. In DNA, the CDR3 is TGTGCCAGCACCTCATCGGGCGGGGGCACTGAAGCTTTCTTT.

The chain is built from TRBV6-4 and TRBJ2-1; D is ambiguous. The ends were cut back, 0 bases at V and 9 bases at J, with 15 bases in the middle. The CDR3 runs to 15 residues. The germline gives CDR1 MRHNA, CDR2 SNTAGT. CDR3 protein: CASSDSRVGFGEQFF. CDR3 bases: TGTGCCAGCAGTGACTCCCGGGTCGGTTTTGGTGAGCAGTTCTTC.

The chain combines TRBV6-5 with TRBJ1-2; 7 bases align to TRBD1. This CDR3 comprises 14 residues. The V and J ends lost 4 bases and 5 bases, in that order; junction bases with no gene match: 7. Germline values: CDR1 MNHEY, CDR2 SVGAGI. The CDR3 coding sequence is TGTGCCAGCAGTTCTAGACAGGGCCATTATGGCTACACCTTC. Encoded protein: CASSSRQGHYGYTF.

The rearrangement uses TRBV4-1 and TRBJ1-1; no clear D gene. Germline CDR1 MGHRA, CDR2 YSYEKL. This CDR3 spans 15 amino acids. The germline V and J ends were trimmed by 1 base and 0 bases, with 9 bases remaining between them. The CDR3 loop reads CASSQGAGLNTEAFF. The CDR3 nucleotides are TGCGCCAGCAGCCAAGGTGCGGGATTGAACACTGAAGCTTTCTTT.

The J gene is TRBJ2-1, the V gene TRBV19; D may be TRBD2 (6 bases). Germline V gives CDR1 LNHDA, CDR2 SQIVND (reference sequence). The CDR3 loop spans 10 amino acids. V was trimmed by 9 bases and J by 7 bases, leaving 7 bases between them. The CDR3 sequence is CARGGNEQFF. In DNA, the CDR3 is TGTGCCAGGGGGGGAAATGAGCAGTTCTTC.

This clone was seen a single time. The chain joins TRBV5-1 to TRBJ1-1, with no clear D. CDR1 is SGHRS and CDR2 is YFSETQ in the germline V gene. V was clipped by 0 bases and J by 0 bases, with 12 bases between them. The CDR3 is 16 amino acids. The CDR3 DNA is TGCGCCAGCAGCTTGGCCATACAGAACTTGAACACTGAAGCTTTCTTT. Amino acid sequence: CASSLAIQNLNTEAFF.